This paragraph reports one T cell receptor (beta chain). Its antigen is undetermined. Only in-frame clones appear in the TCRdb table, and some are missing; sequencing was by immunoSEQ multiplex PCR. The sample includes 100,000 to 150,000 clones, 88% of them seen just once. This sample was included in a study of cytomegalovirus exposure and HLA in healthy donors. Study-level background: The approximately 120 validation repertoires used the same platform as the 550 to 750 first-cohort repertoires, a later analysis reported.

Trimming took 6 bases from V and 3 from J; bases not matched to a gene: 15. CDR1 MDHEN and CDR2 SYDVKM come from the germline V gene. This CDR3 region has 18 residues. Overall study findings and caveats: Most TCRs appeared rarely, but some public TCRs recurred in many donors. According to reports, the classifier identified cytomegalovirus status with high specificity and sensitivity.

Sequencing was performed on PBMCs. This clonotype was sampled from a man aged 18-30 years in good health and CMV-seronegative. The chain uses TRBV28 and TRBJ1-4; 8 bases align to TRBD1. CDR3: CASSQLTGDKLSNEKLFF. The CDR3 DNA follows: TGTGCCAGCAGCCAGCTGACAGGGGATAAGCTTTCTAATGAAAAACTGTTTTTT. The variable domain in full, completed from reference TRBV28 and TRBJ1-4, reads DVKVTQSSRYLVKRTGEKVFLECVQDMDHENMFWYRQDPGLGLRLIYFSYDVKMKEKGDIPEGYSVSREKKERFSLILESASTNQTSMYLCASSQLTGDKLSNEKLFFGSGTQLSVL.